This TCR beta chain was identified during a study of cytomegalovirus exposure and HLA in healthy donors. Findings and caveats of the study: The authors assumed roughly uniform sequencing depth across donors for presence/absence analyses. Later analysis associated a missense DCLRE1C variant with TCR beta V- and J-gene trimming.

Trimming stripped 6 bases from V and 5 bases from J, with 6 bases between. The germline V gene encodes CDR1 MNHNY and CDR2 SVGAGI (reference sequence). The CDR3 runs to 11 residues. PCR was performed using 60 Vbeta and 13 Jbeta primers. Authors' data handling: Later work found 65 million to 90 million unique TCR beta chains, with roughly 11 million shared. Some clones are missing from TCRdb's copy, which holds only in-frame ones; the method was immunoSEQ multiplex PCR. The DNA gave D and trimming, while V, J and clone size come from that table. The sample carries about 110,000 clones, roughly 70% recorded once. A remark on this clone: The antigen remains unidentified.

The sample was PBMCs. The V and J genes are TRBV6-6 and TRBJ2-3, with D unclear. The receptor was isolated from a woman between 40 and 50 years old in good health and CMV-seropositive. As DNA, the CDR3 is TGTGCCAGCAGCCCCGGAGATACGCAGTATTTT. It specifies CASSPGDTQYF.